Each of the 27 T cell receptor beta chains below was sequenced from the same sample in a study of glioma-infiltrating T cells after dendritic cell vaccination. The repertoire was sequenced with immunoSEQ multiplex PCR; TCRdb's copy has only in-frame clones and lacks some. This table holds 95,000 to 110,000 clones, 81% found once. Source: blood, taken before dendritic cell vaccination. These receptor sequences come from a human donor with glioblastoma.

This clone appeared a few times. CDR3 DNA sequence: TGCGCCAGCAGCCAAGTAATCCGGGACACTGAAGCTTTCTTT. Its translation: CASSQVIRDTEAFF. This chain connects TRBV4-3 to TRBJ1-1, with D hard to call. Germline loops: CDR1 LGHNA, CDR2 YSLEER. Between the trimmed V and J ends, which lost 1 base and 3 bases, there was a span of 9 bases. The CDR3 is made up of 14 amino acids.

V usage is TRBV19 and J usage is TRBJ2-1, with TRBD2 matching over 9 bases. Germline CDR1 LNHDA, CDR2 SQIVND (reference sequence). Unmatched junction bases numbered 14, after V lost 2 bases and J lost 9 bases. The CDR3 consists of 17 residues. For the CDR3, the DNA is TGTGCCAGTAGTATACCCTTAACGCGGGGGGGGGACCGTGAGCAGTTCTTC. Amino acids: CASSIPLTRGGDREQFF.

This clone was counted only a few times. The chain employs TRBV2 and TRBJ1-5; 7 nucleotides line up with TRBD1. Germline V CDR1 and CDR2: SNHLY, FYNNEI. This CDR3 contains 14 residues. V lost 6 bases and J lost 4; bases outside the gene matches: 6. The CDR3 nucleotides are TGTGCCAGCAGCGAGGGGACAGCTAATCAGCCCCAGCATTTT. It codes for CASSEGTANQPQHF.

This chain joins TRBV12-5 and TRBJ1-2; D gene ambiguous. The CDR3 sequence is 14 residues long. The germline V gene has CDR1 LGHNT and CDR2 FRNRAP. Deletions cut 1 base from V and 3 bases from J, with 9 bases between. The CDR3 sequence is CASGLDPEDYGYTF. As DNA, the CDR3 is TGTGCTAGTGGTTTGGACCCAGAGGACTATGGCTACACCTTC.

The V and J genes are TRBV15 and TRBJ2-3; D possibly corresponds to TRBD1 (5 bases). There are 17 residues in the CDR3. Per germline, CDR1 LNHNV and CDR2 YYDKDF (reference sequence). The ends were cut back, 0 bases at V and 4 bases at J, with 17 bases in the middle. CDR3 residues: CATSRDRWQGRPDTQYF. CDR3 in DNA: TGTGCCACCAGCAGAGATCGATGGCAGGGTCGGCCAGATACGCAGTATTTT.

This chain links TRBV7-3 with TRBJ1-2; possibly TRBD1 for D (5 bases). Trimming cost V 1 base and J 6 bases, with 12 bases left between them. This CDR3 contains 14 residues. The germline CDR1 and CDR2 sequences are SGHTA and FQGTGA. In DNA, the CDR3 is TGTGCCAGCAGCTTAAACGCACAGGCGGATGGCTACACCTTC. Translated: CASSLNAQADGYTF.

The rearrangement uses TRBV7-2 and TRBJ1-1, with D uncertain. The CDR3 loop spans 14 amino acids. With 1 base removed from V and 0 bases from J, the gap between germline ends came to 6 bases. Germline V lookup: CDR1 SGHTA, CDR2 FQGNSA. The CDR3 is CASSLGRLNTEAFF. CDR3 DNA sequence: TGTGCCAGCAGCTTAGGGCGGTTGAACACTGAAGCTTTCTTT. Filled out from reference TRBV7-2 and TRBJ1-1, the complete variable domain reads GAGVSQSPSNKVTEKGKDVELRCDPISGHTALYWYRQSLGQGLEFLIYFQGNSAPDKSGLPSDRFSAERTGGSVSTLTIQRTQQEDSAVYLCASSLGRLNTEAFFGQGTRLTVV.

V and J are TRBV10-1 and TRBJ2-5; the D gene is possibly TRBD1 (6 bases). V shed 0 bases and J shed 2 bases, with 13 bases lying between them. Looked up from germline, CDR1 is WNHNN and CDR2 is SYGVQD (reference sequence). The CDR3 is 16 residues long. Here the CDR3 reads CASSESDSSGQETQYF. The DNA of the CDR3 is TGCGCCAGCAGTGAGTCGGACAGCTCAGGGCAAGAGACCCAGTACTTC.

The chain couples TRBV11-2 to TRBJ1-6; TRBD1 matches at 9 bases. This CDR3 region has 15 residues. V was clipped by 5 bases and J by 9 bases; unmatched bases: 8. Germline loops: CDR1 SGHAT, CDR2 FQNNGV. CDR3 bases: TGTGCCAGCAGCCCGACCCCGACAGGGGGTTCACCCCTCCACTTT. It specifies CASSPTPTGGSPLHF.

This chain connects TRBV19 to TRBJ1-1; 7 bases fit TRBD1. CDR1 and CDR2 from the germline V gene are LNHDA and SQIVND (reference sequence). The V segment lost 7 bases and the J segment 7 bases; nucleotides outside the gene matches: 18. There are 16 residues in the CDR3. Written as DNA, the CDR3 is TGTGCCAGTACCCAGATCCGCGGACAGGAGGGCTTTGAAGCTTTCTTT. This codes for CASTQIRGQEGFEAFF. Full variable domain (rest looked up from reference TRBV19 and TRBJ1-1): DGGITQSPKYLFRKEGQNVTLSCEQNLNHDAMYWYRQDPGQGLRLIYYSQIVNDFQKGDIAEGYSVSREKKESFPLTVTSAQKNPTAFYLCASTQIRGQEGFEAFFGQGTRLTVV.

This chain uses TRBV7-9 with TRBJ1-4; possibly TRBD1 for D (6 bases). From germline, CDR1 is SEHNR and CDR2 FQNEAQ (reference sequence). The CDR3 is made up of 17 amino acids. V was cut by 1 base and J by 6 bases, with 18 bases left in between. DNA of the CDR3: TGTGCCAGCAGCTTAGGAACAGGGTTCGGCTCGTATGAAAAACTGTTTTTT. Its protein is CASSLGTGFGSYEKLFF.

The chain combines TRBV7-2 with TRBJ2-5; a possible D gene is TRBD2 (6 bases). This CDR3 contains 18 residues. From germline, CDR1 is SGHTA and CDR2 FQGNSA. Trimming shortened V by 5 bases and J by 2 bases, and 24 bases separated the two germline ends. The chain's CDR3 is CASSLRTFSGAGQETQYF. CDR3 in DNA: TGTGCCAGCAGCCTACGGACCTTCTCGGGTGCGGGGCAAGAGACCCAGTACTTC. The variable domain in full, with the rest retrieved from reference TRBV7-2 and TRBJ2-5, is GAGVSQSPSNKVTEKGKDVELRCDPISGHTALYWYRQSLGQGLEFLIYFQGNSAPDKSGLPSDRFSAERTGGSVSTLTIQRTQQEDSAVYLCASSLRTFSGAGQETQYFGPGTRLLVL.

The chain employs TRBV7-3 and TRBJ2-7; D possibly corresponds to TRBD1 (5 bases). This CDR3 comprises 13 residues. Trimming took 6 bases from V and 1 from J, leaving 10 bases between them. CDR1 is SGHTA, CDR2 FQGTGA, per germline. CDR3 DNA: TGTGCCAGCAGTAAAGACAGATCCTACGAGCAGTACTTC. The encoded protein is CASSKDRSYEQYF.

The chain combines TRBV7-8 with TRBJ2-7; TRBD2 aligns across 9 bases. Germline loops: CDR1 SGHVS, CDR2 FQNEAQ. Trimming cost V 3 bases and J 4 bases; bases outside gene matches: 1. This CDR3 spans 13 amino acids. CDR3: CASSFAGGYEQYF. The CDR3 coding sequence is TGTGCCAGCAGCTTTGCGGGGGGGTACGAGCAGTACTTC.

This chain uses TRBV5-1 with TRBJ2-1; D not certain. This CDR3 has 13 residues. Germline loops: CDR1 SGHRS, CDR2 YFSETQ. With 0 bases removed from V and 5 bases from J, the gap between germline ends came to 6 bases. CDR3 DNA sequence: TGCGCCAGCAGCTTGGGAGCAAACAATGAGCAGTTCTTC. It codes for CASSLGANNEQFF.

This chain connects TRBV6-1 to TRBJ1-5; D gene ambiguous. Germline V gene data show CDR1 as MNHNS and CDR2 as SASEGT. Trimming left V 8 bases short and J 4 bases short, with 9 bases between. The CDR3 totals 12 residues. The CDR3 is CASHSLNQPQHF. CDR3 DNA sequence: TGTGCCAGCCACAGCCTTAATCAGCCCCAGCATTTT.

This clone came up once. This rearrangement joins TRBV2 to TRBJ1-1; TRBD1 might be the D (6 bases). Germline CDR1 SNHLY, CDR2 FYNNEI. V was clipped by 4 bases and J by 3 bases, with 12 bases between them. This CDR3 is 14 amino acids long. CDR3 residues: CASSAQGADTEAFF. The CDR3, as DNA: TGTGCCAGCAGTGCACAGGGAGCCGACACTGAAGCTTTCTTT.

This chain joins TRBV19 and TRBJ2-7; weak D call: TRBD2 (6 bases). There are 13 residues in the CDR3. Germline CDR1 LNHDA, CDR2 SQIVND (reference sequence). V was trimmed by 5 bases and J by 2 bases, leaving 10 bases between them. CDR3: CASSPSATYEQYF. The CDR3 nucleotides are TGTGCCAGTAGTCCTAGCGCAACCTACGAGCAGTACTTC.

The rearrangement uses TRBV30 and TRBJ2-1, with D tentatively TRBD2 (6 bases). The germline gives CDR1 GTSNPN, CDR2 SVGIG (reference sequence). The V gene lost 2 bases and the J gene lost 8 bases, with 19 bases spanning the gap. There are 15 residues in the CDR3. The CDR3 nucleotides read TGTGCCTGGAGTACGAAGGAAGGGGAGGCAGATGAGCAGTTCTTC. Protein product: CAWSTKEGEADEQFF.

The gene calls are TRBV6-5 and TRBJ1-5; 7 positions match TRBD1. In germline, CDR1 is MNHEY, CDR2 SVGAGI. V lost 6 bases and J lost 6; bases outside the gene matches: 8. The CDR3 length is 14 residues. This chain's CDR3 is CASSSNDRVQPQHF. The CDR3 DNA follows: TGTGCCAGCAGCTCCAATGACAGGGTTCAGCCCCAGCATTTT.

The J gene is TRBJ1-5, the V gene TRBV5-6; D is uncertain. This CDR3 is built from 16 residues. Germline lookup yields CDR1 SGHDT and CDR2 YYEEEE. The ends were cut back, 2 bases at V and 3 bases at J, with 15 bases in the middle. The CDR3 protein is CASSLDRGGNNQPQHF. In DNA, the CDR3 is TGTGCCAGCAGCTTAGATCGGGGAGGAAACAATCAGCCCCAGCATTTT. The full variable domain, completed using reference TRBV5-6 and TRBJ1-5, is DAGVTQSPTHLIKTRGQQVTLRCSPKSGHDTVSWYQQALGQGPQFIFQYYEEEERQRGNFPDRFSGHQFPNYSSELNVNALLLGDSALYLCASSLDRGGNNQPQHFGDGTRLSIL.

This rearrangement joins TRBV12-2 to TRBJ1-1; the table's D call, TRBD1, has no DNA check behind it. TRBV12-2 is listed as a pseudogene. This CDR3 comprises 15 residues. The CDR3 is CASRLALSGGTEAFF. Here the CDR3 DNA reads TGTGCAAGTCGCTTAGCGTTATCAGGGGGCACTGAAGCTTTCTTT.

This chain uses TRBV5-1 with TRBJ2-3; 12 nucleotides line up with TRBD2. V shed 3 bases and J 5 bases; nucleotides not matched to a gene: 16. The CDR3 has 19 amino acids. Germline values: CDR1 SGHRS, CDR2 YFSETQ. The CDR3 here is CASSSRRLLAGGGIDTQYF. In DNA, the CDR3 is TGCGCCAGCAGCTCCCGCCGTTTACTAGCGGGGGGAGGGATAGATACGCAGTATTTT.

The chain has TRBV10-3 and TRBJ2-7, with D possibly matching TRBD2 (5 bases). V lost 2 bases, J lost 6 bases, and 11 bases lay in between. Per the germline V gene, CDR1 is ENHRY and CDR2 is SYGVKD. There are 13 residues in the CDR3. As DNA, the CDR3 is TGTGCCATCAGTGAGACACTGGCGGGCGAGCAGTACTTC. It translates to CAISETLAGEQYF.

The chain has TRBV6-1 and TRBJ2-5; 9 bases match TRBD2. The germline CDR1 and CDR2 sequences are MNHNS and SASEGT. This CDR3 contains 15 residues. With 8 bases clipped from V and 5 bases from J, the junction kept 12 bases outside the gene matches. For the CDR3, the DNA is TGTGCCAGCGGTAGCGGGGGCCTCACGGGGGAGACCCAGTACTTC. Translated, it gives CASGSGGLTGETQYF.

The CDR3 DNA is TGTGCCAGTAGTATTGGAGGGGACTCCTACAATGAGCAGTTCTTC. Amino acids: CASSIGGDSYNEQFF. The chain is built from TRBV19 and TRBJ2-1; weak D call: TRBD2 (6 bases). The CDR3 has 15 residues. Germline CDR1 reads LNHDA; CDR2 reads SQIVND (reference sequence). V dropped 3 bases and J dropped 0 bases, with 9 bases sitting between them.

The V and J genes are TRBV2 and TRBJ1-2, with 7 bases matching TRBD1. Germline trimming cut 6 bases from V and 1 base from J; bases unmatched to any gene: 5. Germline V gene lookup returns CDR1 SNHLY and CDR2 FYNNEI. The CDR3 covers 14 residues. CDR3 residues: CASRTGNLNYGYTF. CDR3 nucleotides: TGTGCCAGCAGGACAGGGAACCTTAACTATGGCTACACCTTC.